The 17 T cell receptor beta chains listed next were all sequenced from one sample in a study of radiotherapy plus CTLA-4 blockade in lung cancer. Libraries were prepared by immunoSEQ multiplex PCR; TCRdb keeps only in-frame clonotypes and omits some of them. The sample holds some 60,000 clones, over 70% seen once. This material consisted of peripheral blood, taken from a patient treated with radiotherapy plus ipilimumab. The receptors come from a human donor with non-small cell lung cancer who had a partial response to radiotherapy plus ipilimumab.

CDR3 in DNA: TGCGCCAGCAGCTTGGCCGACGGGAAAAGCGGCTACGAGCAGTACTTC. This gives the protein CASSLADGKSGYEQYF. The chain links TRBV5-1 to TRBJ2-7, with a possible D match to TRBD2 (5 bases). The V end was cut by 0 bases, the J end by 3 bases, with 16 bases between. Germline V lookup: CDR1 SGHRS, CDR2 YFSETQ. This CDR3 contains 16 residues.

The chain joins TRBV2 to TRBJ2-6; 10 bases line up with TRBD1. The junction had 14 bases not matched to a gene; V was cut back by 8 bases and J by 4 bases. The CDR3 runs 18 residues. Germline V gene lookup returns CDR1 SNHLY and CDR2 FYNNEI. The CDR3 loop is CASGTFRDRGAGANVLTF. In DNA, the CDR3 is TGTGCCAGCGGAACCTTCCGGGACAGGGGCGCCGGGGCCAACGTCCTGACTTTC.

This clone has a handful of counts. CDR3 DNA sequence: TGTGCCACCGCGCCCACAGGGGGCTATGGCTACACCTTC. Translated, it gives CATAPTGGYGYTF. This chain links TRBV10-3 with TRBJ1-2; TRBD1 agrees at 8 bases. The V and J ends lost 10 bases and 4 bases, in that order; junction bases with no gene match: 8. CDR3 size: 13 residues. Germline CDR1 and CDR2: ENHRY and SYGVKD.

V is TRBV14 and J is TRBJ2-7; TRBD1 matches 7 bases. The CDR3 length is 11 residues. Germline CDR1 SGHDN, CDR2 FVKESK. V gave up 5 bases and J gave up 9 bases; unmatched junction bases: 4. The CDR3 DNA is TGTGCCAGCAGCAAAGGGGGCTCGCAGTACTTC. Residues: CASSKGGSQYF.

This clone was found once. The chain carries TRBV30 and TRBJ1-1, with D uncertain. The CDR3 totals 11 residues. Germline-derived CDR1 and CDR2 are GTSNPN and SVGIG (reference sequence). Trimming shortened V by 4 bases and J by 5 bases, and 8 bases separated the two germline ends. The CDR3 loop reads CAWILGTEAFF. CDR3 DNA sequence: TGTGCCTGGATACTCGGGACTGAAGCTTTCTTT.

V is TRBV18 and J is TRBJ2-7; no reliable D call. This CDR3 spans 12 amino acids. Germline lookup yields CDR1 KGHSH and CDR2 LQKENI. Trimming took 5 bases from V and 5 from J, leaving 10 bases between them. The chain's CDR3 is CASSSLHHEQYF. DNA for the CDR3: TGTGCCAGCTCATCACTCCATCACGAGCAGTACTTC.

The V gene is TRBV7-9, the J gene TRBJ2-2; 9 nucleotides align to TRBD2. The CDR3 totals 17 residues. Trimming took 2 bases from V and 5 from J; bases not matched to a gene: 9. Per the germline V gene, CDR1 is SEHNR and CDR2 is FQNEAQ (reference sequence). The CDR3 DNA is TGTGCCAGCAGCTTACAGAGCGGGGGGCGTTGGACCGGGGAGCTGTTTTTT. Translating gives CASSLQSGGRWTGELFF.

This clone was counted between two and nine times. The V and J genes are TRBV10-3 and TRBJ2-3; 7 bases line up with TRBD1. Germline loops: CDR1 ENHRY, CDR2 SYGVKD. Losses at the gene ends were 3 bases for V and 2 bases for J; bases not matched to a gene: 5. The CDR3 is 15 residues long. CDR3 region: CAISEGQAFTDTQYF. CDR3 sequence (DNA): TGTGCCATCAGTGAAGGACAGGCCTTCACAGATACGCAGTATTTT.

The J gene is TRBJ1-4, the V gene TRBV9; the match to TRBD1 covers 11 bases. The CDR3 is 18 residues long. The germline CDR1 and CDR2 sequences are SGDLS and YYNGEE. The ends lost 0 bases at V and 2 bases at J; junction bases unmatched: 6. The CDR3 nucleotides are TGTGCCAGCAGCGTAGGGGAAGGACAGGGGGCGACTAATGAAAAACTGTTTTTT. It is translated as CASSVGEGQGATNEKLFF.

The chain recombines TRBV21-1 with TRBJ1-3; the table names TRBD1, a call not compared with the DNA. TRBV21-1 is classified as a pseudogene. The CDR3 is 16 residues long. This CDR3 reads CASSKIGQLSGNTIYF. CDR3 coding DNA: TGTGCCAGCAGCAAAATCGGACAGCTCTCTGGAAACACCATATATTTT.

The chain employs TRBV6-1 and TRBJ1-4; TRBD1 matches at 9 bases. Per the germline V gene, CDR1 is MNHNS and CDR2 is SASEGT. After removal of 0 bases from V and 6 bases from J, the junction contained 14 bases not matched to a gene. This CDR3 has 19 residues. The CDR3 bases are TGTGCCAGCAGTGAAGCTCAAGGTGGTGCTTGGACAGGGGATGAAAAACTGTTTTTT. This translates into CASSEAQGGAWTGDEKLFF.

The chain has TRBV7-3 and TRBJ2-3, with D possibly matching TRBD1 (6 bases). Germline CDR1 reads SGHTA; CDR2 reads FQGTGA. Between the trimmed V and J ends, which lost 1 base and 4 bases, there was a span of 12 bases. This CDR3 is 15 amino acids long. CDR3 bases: TGTGCCAGCAGCTTAAGTGGGGGCTACGCAGATACGCAGTATTTT. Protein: CASSLSGGYADTQYF.

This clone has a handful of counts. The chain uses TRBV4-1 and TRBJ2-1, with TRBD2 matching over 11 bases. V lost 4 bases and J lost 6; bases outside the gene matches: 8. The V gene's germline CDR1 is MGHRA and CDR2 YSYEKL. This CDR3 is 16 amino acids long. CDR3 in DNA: TGCGCCAGCAGCCCGAGGGTAGCGGGGGGGCCCAATGAGCAGTTCTTC. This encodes CASSPRVAGGPNEQFF.

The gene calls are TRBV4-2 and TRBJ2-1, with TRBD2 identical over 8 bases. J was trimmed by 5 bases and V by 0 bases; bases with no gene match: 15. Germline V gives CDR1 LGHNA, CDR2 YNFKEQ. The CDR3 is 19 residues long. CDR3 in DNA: TGTGCCAGCAGCCAAGAGTCGGGCCGGGGGGGCCCAGGAGACAATGAGCAGTTCTTC. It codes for CASSQESGRGGPGDNEQFF.

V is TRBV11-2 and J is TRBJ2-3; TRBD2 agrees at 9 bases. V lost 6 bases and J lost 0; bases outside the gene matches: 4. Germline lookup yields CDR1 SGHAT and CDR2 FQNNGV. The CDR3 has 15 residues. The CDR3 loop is CASSALAGSTDTQYF. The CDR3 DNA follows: TGTGCCAGCAGTGCTCTAGCGGGGAGCACAGATACGCAGTATTTT. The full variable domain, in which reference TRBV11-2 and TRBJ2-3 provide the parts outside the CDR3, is EAGVAQSPRYKIIEKRQSVAFWCNPISGHATLYWYQQILGQGPKLLIQFQNNGVVDDSQLPKDRFSAERLKGVDSTLKIQPAKLEDSAVYLCASSALAGSTDTQYFGPGTRLTVL.

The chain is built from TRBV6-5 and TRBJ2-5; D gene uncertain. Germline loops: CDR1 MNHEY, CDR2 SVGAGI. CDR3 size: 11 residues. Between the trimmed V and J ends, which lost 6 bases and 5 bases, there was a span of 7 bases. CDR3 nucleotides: TGTGCCAGCAGCGAGTATGAGACCCAGTACTTC. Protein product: CASSEYETQYF.

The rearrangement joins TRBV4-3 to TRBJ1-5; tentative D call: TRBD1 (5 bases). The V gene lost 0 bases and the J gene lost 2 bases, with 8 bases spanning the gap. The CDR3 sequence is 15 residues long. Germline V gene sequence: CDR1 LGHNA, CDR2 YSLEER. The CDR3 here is CASSQDRAGNQPQHF. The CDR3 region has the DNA TGCGCCAGCAGCCAAGACAGGGCGGGCAATCAGCCCCAGCATTTT.